Listed here are 9 T cell receptor beta chains from one sample, sequenced in a study of T-cell memory formation after mild COVID-19. TCRdb processed the 5' RACE reads anew with MiXCR; each CDR3 protein has one entry. The sample consists of about 340,000 distinct CDR3 sequences, roughly 13% of them appearing once. Sequencing was done on a sample of PBMCs or a T cell subset sorted from them (not recorded which). These receptors all stem from a man between 18 and 35 years old who had mild COVID-19 (a few samples of this study predate the infection). Cell type and time point are not known.

This chain joins TRBV5-4 and TRBJ2-7, with 7 nucleotides matching TRBD1. V trimming: 4 bases; J trimming: 2 bases; junction bases outside the gene matches: 9. The CDR3 runs 15 residues. Germline-derived CDR1 and CDR2 are SGHNT and YYREEE (reference sequence). The CDR3 DNA reads as TGTGCCAGCAGCCCAGCTGGGACAGACGCCTACGAGCAGTACTTC. Its protein is CASSPAGTDAYEQYF.

The chain recombines TRBV29-1 with TRBJ2-1; TRBD1 matches 9 bases. In germline, CDR1 is SQVTM, CDR2 ANQGSEA. The trim removed 4 bases at V and 6 bases at J, leaving 7 bases unmatched. This CDR3 has 14 amino acids. The CDR3, as DNA: TGCAGCGTTGGAGGGACAGGGTTGGGCAATGAGCAGTTCTTC. Residues: CSVGGTGLGNEQFF.

The rearrangement links TRBV7-3 to TRBJ2-6; D unclear. Trimming removed 3 bases from V and 2 bases from J, with 14 bases in between. The CDR3 loop spans 17 amino acids. Per germline, CDR1 SGHTA and CDR2 FQGTGA. CDR3 coding DNA: TGTGCCAGCAGCTTTCTGGGAAATGGAGCTGGGGCCAACGTCCTGACTTTC. Amino acids: CASSFLGNGAGANVLTF. Combining the CDR3 with reference TRBV7-3 and TRBJ2-6 gives the whole variable domain GAGVSQTPSNKVTEKGKYVELRCDPISGHTALYWYRQSLGQGPEFLIYFQGTGAADDSGLPNDRFFAVRPEGSVSTLKIQRTERGDSAVYLCASSFLGNGAGANVLTFGAGSRLTVL.

The table lists this clonotype with a few counts. The chain joins TRBV20-1 to TRBJ1-1; D is unclear. The CDR3 has 14 residues. Trimming cost V 4 bases and J 4 bases, with 16 bases left between them. Germline CDR1 and CDR2: DFQATT and SNEGSKA (reference sequence). The CDR3 bases are TGCAGTGCTACGGATGGGCACAGCCGCACTGAAGCTTTCTTT. Protein sequence: CSATDGHSRTEAFF.

V is TRBV5-1 and J is TRBJ2-2; 7 nucleotides line up with TRBD1. Trimming at V came to 2 bases and at J to 3 bases, leaving 1 base not matched to a gene. Germline CDR1 SGHRS, CDR2 YFSETQ. The CDR3 length is 14 residues. The CDR3 here is CASSLGQDTGELFF. The CDR3, as DNA: TGCGCCAGCAGCTTAGGACAGGACACCGGGGAGCTGTTTTTT.

The chain is built from TRBV29-1 and TRBJ1-2; 9 bases align to TRBD1. The germline gives CDR1 SQVTM, CDR2 ANQGSEA. This CDR3 region has 13 residues. V trimming: 4 bases; J trimming: 3 bases; junction bases outside the gene matches: 3. CDR3 protein: CSVVDRGDYGYTF. The CDR3 region has the DNA TGCAGCGTTGTTGACAGGGGGGACTATGGCTACACCTTC.

This clonotype was seen at least ten times. This sequence joins TRBV27 and TRBJ2-3; D call uncertain. This CDR3 comprises 15 residues. The ends were cut back, 6 bases at V and 2 bases at J, with 15 bases in the middle. Germline values: CDR1 MNHEY, CDR2 SMNVEV (reference sequence). CDR3 sequence: CASSLQLGFTDTQYF. In DNA form, the CDR3 reads TGTGCCAGCAGCCTCCAGTTGGGTTTCACAGATACGCAGTATTTT.

The chain links TRBV7-6 to TRBJ2-1; no firm D call. V lost 1 base, J lost 5 bases, and 9 bases lay in between. The CDR3 runs 14 residues. Germline CDR1 reads SGHVS; CDR2 reads FNYEAQ. CDR3 nucleotides: TGTGCCAGCAGCTTAGTTATTAGCCACAATGAGCAGTTCTTC. Translating gives CASSLVISHNEQFF.

The chain carries TRBV4-1 and TRBJ1-4; no firm D call. V was pared by 5 bases and J by 2 bases, with 18 bases between. The CDR3 is 17 amino acids. Germline values: CDR1 MGHRA, CDR2 YSYEKL. The CDR3 DNA is TGCGCCAGCAGCTACAGAAGGGCGGTCAGTACTAATGAAAAACTGTTTTTT. The encoded protein is CASSYRRAVSTNEKLFF.